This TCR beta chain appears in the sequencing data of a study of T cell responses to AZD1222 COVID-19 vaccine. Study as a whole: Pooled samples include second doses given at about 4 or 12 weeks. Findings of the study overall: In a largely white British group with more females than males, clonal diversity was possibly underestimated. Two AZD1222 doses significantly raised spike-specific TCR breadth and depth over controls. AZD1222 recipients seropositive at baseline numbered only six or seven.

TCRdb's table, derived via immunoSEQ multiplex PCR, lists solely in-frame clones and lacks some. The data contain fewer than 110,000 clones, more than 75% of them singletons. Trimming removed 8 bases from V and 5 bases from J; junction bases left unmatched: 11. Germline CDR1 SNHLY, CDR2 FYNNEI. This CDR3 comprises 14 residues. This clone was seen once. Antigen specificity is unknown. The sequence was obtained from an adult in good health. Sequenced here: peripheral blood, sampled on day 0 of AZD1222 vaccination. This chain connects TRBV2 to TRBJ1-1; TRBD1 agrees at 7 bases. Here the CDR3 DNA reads TGTGCCAGCCATGACAGGGTCCTTGGGACTGAAGCTTTCTTT. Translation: CASHDRVLGTEAFF.